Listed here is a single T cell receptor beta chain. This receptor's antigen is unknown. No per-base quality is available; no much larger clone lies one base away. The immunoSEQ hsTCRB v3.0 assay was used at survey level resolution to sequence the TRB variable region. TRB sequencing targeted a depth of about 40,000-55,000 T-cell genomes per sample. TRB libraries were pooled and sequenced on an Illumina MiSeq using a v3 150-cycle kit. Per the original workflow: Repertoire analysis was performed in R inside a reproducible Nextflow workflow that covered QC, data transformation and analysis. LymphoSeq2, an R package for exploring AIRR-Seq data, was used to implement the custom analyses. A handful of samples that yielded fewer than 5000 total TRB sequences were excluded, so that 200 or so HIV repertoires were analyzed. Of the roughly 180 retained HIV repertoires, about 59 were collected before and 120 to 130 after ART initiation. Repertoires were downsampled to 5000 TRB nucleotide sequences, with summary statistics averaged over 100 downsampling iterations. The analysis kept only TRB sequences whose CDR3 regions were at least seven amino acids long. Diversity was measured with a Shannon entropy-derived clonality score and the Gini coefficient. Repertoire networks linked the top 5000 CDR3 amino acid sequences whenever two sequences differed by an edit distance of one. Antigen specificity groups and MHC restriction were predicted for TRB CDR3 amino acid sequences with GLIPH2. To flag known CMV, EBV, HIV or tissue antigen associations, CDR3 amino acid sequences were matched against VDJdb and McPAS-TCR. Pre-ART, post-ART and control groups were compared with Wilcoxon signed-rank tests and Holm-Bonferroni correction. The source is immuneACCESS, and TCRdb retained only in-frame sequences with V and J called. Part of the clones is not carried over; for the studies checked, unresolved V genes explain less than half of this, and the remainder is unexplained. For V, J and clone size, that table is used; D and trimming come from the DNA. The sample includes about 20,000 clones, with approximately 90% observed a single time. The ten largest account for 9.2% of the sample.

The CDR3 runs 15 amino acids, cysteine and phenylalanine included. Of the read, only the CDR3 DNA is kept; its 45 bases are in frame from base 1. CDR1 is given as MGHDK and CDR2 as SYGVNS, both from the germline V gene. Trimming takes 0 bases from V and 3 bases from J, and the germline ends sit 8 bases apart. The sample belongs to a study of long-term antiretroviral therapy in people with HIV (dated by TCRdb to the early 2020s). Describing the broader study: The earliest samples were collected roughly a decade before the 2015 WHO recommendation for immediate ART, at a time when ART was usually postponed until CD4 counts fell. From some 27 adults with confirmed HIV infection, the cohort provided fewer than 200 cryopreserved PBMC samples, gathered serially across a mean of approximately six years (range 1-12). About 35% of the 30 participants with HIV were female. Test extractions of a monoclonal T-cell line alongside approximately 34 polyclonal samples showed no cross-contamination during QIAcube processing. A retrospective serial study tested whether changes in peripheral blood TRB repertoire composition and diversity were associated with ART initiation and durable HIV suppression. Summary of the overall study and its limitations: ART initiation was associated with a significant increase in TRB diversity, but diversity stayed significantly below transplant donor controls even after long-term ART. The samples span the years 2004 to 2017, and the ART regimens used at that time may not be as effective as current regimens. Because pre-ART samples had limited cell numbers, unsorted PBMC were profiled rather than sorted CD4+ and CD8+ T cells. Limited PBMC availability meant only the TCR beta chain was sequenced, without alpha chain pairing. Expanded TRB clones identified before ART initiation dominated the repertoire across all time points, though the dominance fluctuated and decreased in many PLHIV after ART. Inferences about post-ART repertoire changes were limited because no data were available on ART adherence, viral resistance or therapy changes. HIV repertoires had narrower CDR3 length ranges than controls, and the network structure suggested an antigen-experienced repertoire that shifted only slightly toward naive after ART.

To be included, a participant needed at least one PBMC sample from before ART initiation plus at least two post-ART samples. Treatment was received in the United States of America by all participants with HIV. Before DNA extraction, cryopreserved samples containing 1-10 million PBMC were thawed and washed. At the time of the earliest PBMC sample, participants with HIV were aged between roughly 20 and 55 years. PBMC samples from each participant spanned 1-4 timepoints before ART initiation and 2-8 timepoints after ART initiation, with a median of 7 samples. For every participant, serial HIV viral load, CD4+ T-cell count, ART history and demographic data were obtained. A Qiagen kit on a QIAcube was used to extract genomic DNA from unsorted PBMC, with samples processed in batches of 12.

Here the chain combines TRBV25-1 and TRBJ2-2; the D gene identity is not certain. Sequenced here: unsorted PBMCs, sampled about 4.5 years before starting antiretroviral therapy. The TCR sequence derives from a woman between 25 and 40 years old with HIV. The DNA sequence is TGTGCCAGCAGTGAATATACAGACGACACCGGGGAGCTGTTTTTT. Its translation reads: CASSEYTDDTGELFF.